Below, one T cell receptor beta chain is given with its context. Measured with immunoSEQ multiplex PCR; TCRdb has only the in-frame clones, and not every one. The data contain around 300,000 clones, 87% of them seen just once; the ten biggest clones take up more than 2%. This specimen comes from a study of blood T cell repertoires in COVID-19. Study as a whole: There were acute and convalescent COVID-19 samples, and they came from the United States, Italy and Spain. T cells, B-cell-depleted T cells, or PBMCs supplied cDNA or gDNA.

The CDR3 contains 15 residues. With V trimmed by 4 bases and J by 5 bases, 8 bases remained unmatched. Looked up from germline, CDR1 is SGHTA and CDR2 is FQGNSA. Input material: peripheral blood. The chain couples TRBV7-2 to TRBJ1-2; TRBD1 matches 9 bases. This sequence was found in a man aged 18 to 29 with active or convalescent COVID-19. DNA for the CDR3: TGTGCCAGCAGCTCCCAGAAACAGGGGGCTTATGGCTACACCTTC. Its protein product is CASSSQKQGAYGYTF.